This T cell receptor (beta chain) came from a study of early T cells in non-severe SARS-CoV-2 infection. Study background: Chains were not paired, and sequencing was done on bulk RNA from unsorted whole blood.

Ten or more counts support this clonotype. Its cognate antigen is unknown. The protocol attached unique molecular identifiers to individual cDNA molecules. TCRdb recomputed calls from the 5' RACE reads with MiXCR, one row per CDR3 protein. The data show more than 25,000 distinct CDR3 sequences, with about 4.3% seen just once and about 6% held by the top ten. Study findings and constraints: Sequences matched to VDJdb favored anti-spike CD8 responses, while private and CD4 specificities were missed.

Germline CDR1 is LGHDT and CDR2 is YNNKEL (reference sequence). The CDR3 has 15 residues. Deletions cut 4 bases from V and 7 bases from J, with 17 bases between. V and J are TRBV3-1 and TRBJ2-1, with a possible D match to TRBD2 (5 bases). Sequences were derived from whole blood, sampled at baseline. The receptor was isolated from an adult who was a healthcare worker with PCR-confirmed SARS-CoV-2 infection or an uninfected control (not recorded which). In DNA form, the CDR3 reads TGTGCCAGCAGCCTACTCCTCGGAGAGGGTAATGAGCAGTTCTTC. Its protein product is CASSLLLGEGNEQFF.